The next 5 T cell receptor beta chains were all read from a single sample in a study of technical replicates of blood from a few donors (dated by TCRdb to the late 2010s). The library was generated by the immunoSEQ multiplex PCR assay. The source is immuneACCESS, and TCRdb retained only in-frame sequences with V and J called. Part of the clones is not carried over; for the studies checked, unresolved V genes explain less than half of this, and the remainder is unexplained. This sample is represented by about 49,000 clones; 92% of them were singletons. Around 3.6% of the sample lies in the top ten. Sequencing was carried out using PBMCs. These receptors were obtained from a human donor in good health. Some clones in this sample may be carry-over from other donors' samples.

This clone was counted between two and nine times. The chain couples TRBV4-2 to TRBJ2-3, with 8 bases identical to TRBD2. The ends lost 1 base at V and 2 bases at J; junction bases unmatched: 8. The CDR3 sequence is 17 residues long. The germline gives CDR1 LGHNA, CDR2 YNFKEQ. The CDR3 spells CASSQAPSGRNTDTQYF. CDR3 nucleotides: TGTGCCAGCAGCCAAGCCCCCAGCGGGAGAAACACAGATACGCAGTATTTT.

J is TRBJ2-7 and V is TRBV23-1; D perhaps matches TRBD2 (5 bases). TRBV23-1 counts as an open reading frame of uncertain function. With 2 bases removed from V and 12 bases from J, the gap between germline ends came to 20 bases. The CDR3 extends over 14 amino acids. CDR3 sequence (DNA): TGCGCCAGCAGTCAAATCAGGCCCGTTGGGAGTCGGTACTTC. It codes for CASSQIRPVGSRYF.

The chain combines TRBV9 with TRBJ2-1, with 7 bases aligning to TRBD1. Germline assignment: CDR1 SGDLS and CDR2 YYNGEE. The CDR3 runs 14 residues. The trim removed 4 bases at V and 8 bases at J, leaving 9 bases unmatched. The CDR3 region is CASSPTGAVDEQFF. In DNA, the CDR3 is TGTGCCAGCAGCCCTACAGGGGCCGTCGATGAGCAGTTCTTC.

CDR3: CASSPEAGGRNSPLHF. In DNA form, the CDR3 reads TGCGCCAGCAGCCCTGAGGCGGGGGGGCGTAATTCACCCCTCCACTTT. The chain combines TRBV5-1 with TRBJ1-6, with D tentatively TRBD1 (6 bases). Between the trimmed V and J ends, which lost 4 bases and 6 bases, there was a span of 17 bases. The CDR3 spans 16 residues. Germline V CDR1 and CDR2: SGHRS, YFSETQ.

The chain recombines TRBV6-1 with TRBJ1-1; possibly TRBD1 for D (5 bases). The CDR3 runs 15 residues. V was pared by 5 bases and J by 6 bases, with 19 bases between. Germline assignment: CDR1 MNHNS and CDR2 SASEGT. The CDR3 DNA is TGTGCCAGCAGTAAACCCCGCAGGGAAAGCGCTGAAGCTTTCTTT. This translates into CASSKPRRESAEAFF.